The entry below gives a single T cell receptor (beta chain) sequence along with its context. No antigen is known for it. CDR3 length: 14 amino acids. Germline-derived CDR1 and CDR2 are MNHNS and SASEGT. Trimming took 3 bases from V and 5 from J, leaving 8 bases between them. These data are taken from a study of OX40 agonist ivuxolimab in advanced cancers. Findings of the study overall: Antigen specificity of clonally expanded peripheral T cells was not established. There was clonal expansion of CD4+ and CD8+ blood T cells by week 6 at 0.1 to 3.0 mg/kg.

Profiled with immunoSEQ multiplex PCR; TCRdb holds only in-frame clones, not every one. Here the sample spans roughly 48,000 clones, around 90% being singletons. The chain links TRBV6-1 to TRBJ1-6; D might be TRBD1 (5 bases). The sequence was collected from an adult with an advanced solid tumor such as melanoma, head and neck, liver or kidney cancer. The source material was CD4+ or CD8+ T cells sorted from blood, sampled in a trial of the OX40 agonist ivuxolimab. CDR3 in amino acids: CASSETGHNSPLHF. CDR3 coding DNA: TGTGCCAGCAGTGAGACGGGACATAATTCACCCCTCCACTTT.